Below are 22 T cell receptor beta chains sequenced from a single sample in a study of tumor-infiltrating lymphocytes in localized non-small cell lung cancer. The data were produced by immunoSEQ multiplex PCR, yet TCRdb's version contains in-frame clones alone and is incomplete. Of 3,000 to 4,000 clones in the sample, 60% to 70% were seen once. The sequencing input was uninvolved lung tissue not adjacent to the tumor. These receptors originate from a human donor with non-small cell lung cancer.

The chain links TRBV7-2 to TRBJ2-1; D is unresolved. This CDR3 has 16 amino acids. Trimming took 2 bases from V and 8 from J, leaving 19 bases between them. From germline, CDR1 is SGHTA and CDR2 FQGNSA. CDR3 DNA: TGTGCCAGCAGCTTAAGCGAAGGCTTACTACAAGATGAGCAGTTCTTC. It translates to CASSLSEGLLQDEQFF. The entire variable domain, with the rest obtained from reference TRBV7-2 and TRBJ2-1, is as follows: GAGVSQSPSNKVTEKGKDVELRCDPISGHTALYWYRQSLGQGLEFLIYFQGNSAPDKSGLPSDRFSAERTGGSVSTLTIQRTQQEDSAVYLCASSLSEGLLQDEQFFGPGTRLTVL.

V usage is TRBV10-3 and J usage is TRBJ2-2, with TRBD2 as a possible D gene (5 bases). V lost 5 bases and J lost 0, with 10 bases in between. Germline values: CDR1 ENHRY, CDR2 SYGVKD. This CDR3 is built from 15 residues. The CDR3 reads CAISNRGTNTGELFF. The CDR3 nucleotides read TGTGCCATCAGTAATCGGGGTACGAACACCGGGGAGCTGTTTTTT.

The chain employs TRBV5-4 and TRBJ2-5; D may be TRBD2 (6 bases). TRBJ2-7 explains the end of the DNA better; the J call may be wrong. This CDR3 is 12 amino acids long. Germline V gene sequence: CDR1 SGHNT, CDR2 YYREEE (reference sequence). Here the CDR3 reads CASSGGTYEQYF. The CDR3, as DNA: TGTGCCAGCAGCGGGGGGACCTACGAGCAGTACTTC.

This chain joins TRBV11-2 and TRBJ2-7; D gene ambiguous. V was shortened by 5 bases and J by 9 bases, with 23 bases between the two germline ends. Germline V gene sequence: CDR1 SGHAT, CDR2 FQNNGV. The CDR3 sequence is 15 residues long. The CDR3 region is CASSPPGSQFLGQYF. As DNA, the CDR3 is TGTGCCAGCAGCCCTCCAGGCTCGCAATTCCTTGGGCAGTACTTC.

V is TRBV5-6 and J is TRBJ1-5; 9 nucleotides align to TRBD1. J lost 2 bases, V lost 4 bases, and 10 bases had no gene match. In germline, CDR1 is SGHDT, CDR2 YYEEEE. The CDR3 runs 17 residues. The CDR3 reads CASSEWDREAGNQPQHF. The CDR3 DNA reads TGTGCCAGCAGCGAATGGGACAGGGAGGCGGGCAATCAGCCCCAGCATTTT.

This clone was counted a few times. CDR3 loop: CASSFNRGHPLGEQYF. The CDR3 DNA sequence: TGTGCCAGCAGTTTTAACAGGGGGCACCCCCTGGGCGAGCAGTACTTC. This chain joins TRBV2 and TRBJ2-7; 9 nucleotides line up with TRBD1. V trimming: 5 bases; J trimming: 6 bases; junction bases outside the gene matches: 14. The germline V gene encodes CDR1 SNHLY and CDR2 FYNNEI. The length of the CDR3 is 16 residues.

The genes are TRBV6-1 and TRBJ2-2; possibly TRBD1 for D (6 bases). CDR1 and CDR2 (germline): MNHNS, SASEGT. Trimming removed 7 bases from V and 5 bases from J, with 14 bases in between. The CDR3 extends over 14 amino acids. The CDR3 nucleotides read TGTGCCAGCACCACATTCCAGGGGACCGGGGAGCTGTTTTTT. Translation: CASTTFQGTGELFF.

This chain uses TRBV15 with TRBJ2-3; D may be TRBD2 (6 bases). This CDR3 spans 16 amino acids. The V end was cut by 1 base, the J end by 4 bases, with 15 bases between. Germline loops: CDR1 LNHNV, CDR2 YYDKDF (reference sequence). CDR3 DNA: TGTGCCACCAGCAGAGGCCGGGGGACTGCGGCAGATACGCAGTATTTT. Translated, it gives CATSRGRGTAADTQYF.

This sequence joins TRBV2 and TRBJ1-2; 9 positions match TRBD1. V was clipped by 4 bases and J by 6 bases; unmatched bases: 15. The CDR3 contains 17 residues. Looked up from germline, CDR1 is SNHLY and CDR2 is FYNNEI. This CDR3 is CASSATKGQGGLNGYTF. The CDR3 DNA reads TGTGCCAGCAGTGCTACCAAGGGACAGGGAGGACTTAATGGCTACACCTTC.

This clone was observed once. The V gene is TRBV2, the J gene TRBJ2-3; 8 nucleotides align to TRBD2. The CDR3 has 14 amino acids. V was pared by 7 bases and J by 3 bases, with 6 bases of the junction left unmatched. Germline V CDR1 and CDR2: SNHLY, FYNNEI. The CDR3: CASNLGLGTDTQYF. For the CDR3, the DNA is TGTGCCAGCAATTTGGGACTAGGGACAGATACGCAGTATTTT.

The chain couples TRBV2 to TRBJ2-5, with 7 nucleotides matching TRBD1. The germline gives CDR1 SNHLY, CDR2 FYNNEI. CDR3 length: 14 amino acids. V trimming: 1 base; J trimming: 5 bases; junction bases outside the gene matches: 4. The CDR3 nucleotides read TGTGCCAGCAGTGAAGACAGGGGCCGGGAGACCCAGTACTTC. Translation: CASSEDRGRETQYF.

The CDR3, as DNA: TGTGCCAGCAGGCCAGGACAGGGCGGAATCGAAAAACTGTTTTTT. Protein sequence: CASRPGQGGIEKLFF. The chain joins TRBV6-5 to TRBJ1-4; TRBD1 agrees at 8 bases. The V segment lost 6 bases and the J segment 8 bases; nucleotides outside the gene matches: 11. CDR1 and CDR2 from the germline V gene are MNHEY and SVGAGI. The CDR3 is made up of 15 amino acids.

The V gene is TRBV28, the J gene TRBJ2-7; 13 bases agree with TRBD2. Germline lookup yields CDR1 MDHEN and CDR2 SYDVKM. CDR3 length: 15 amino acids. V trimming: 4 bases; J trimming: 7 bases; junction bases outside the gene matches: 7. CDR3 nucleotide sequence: TGTGCCAGCAGTTCACTAGCGGGAGGGCCATGGGAGCAGTACTTC. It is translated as CASSSLAGGPWEQYF.

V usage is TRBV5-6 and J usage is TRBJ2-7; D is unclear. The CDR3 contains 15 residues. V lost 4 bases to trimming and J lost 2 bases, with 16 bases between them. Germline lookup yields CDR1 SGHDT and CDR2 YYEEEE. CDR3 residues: CASSPPGQEAYEQYF. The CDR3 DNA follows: TGTGCCAGCAGCCCCCCCGGGCAGGAAGCCTACGAGCAGTACTTC.

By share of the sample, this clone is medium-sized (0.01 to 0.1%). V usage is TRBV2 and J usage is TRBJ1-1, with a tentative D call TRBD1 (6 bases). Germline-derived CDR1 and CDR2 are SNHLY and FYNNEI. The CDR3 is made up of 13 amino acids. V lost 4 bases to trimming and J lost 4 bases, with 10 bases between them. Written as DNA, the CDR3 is TGTGCCAGCAGTGCAGGGGATAGCACTGAAGCTTTCTTT. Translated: CASSAGDSTEAFF.

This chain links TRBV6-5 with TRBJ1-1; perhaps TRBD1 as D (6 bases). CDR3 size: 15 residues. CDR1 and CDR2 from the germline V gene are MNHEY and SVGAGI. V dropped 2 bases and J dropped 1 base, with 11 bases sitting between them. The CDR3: CASSYQDSSNTEAFF. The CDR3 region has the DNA TGTGCCAGCAGTTACCAGGACAGTTCGAACACTGAAGCTTTCTTT.

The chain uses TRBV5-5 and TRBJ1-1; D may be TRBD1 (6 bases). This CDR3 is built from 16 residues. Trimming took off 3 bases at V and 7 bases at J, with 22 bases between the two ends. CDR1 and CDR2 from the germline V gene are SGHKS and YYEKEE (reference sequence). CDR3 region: CASSYTSTGVGYEAFF. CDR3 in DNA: TGTGCCAGCAGCTATACATCGACAGGCGTCGGATATGAAGCTTTCTTT.

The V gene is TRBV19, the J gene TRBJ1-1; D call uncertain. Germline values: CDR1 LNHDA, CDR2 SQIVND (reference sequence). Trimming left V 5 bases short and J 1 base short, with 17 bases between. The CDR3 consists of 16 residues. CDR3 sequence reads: CASSLESGSRNTEAFF. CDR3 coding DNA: TGTGCCAGTAGTCTCGAATCCGGGAGTCGGAACACTGAAGCTTTCTTT.

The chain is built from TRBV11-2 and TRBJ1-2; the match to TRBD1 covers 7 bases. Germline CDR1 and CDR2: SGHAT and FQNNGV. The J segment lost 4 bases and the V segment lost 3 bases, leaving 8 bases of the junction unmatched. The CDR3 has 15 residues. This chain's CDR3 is CASSLAQGVLYGYTF. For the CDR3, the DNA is TGTGCCAGCAGCTTGGCGCAGGGGGTGCTCTATGGCTACACCTTC. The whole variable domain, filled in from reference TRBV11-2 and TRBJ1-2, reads EAGVAQSPRYKIIEKRQSVAFWCNPISGHATLYWYQQILGQGPKLLIQFQNNGVVDDSQLPKDRFSAERLKGVDSTLKIQPAKLEDSAVYLCASSLAQGVLYGYTFGSGTRLTVV.

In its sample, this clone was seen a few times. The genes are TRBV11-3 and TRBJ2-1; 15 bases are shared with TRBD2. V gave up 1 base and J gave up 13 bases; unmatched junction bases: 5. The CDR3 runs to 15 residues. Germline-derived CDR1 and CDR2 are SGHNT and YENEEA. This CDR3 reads CASSLGGLAGGNQFF. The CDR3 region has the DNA TGTGCCAGCAGCTTAGGGGGACTAGCGGGGGGCAACCAGTTCTTC.

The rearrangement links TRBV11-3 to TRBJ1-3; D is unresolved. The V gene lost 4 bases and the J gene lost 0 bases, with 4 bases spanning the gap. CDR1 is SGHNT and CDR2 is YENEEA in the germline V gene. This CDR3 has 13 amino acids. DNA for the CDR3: TGTGCCAGCAGCTCTTCCTCTGGAAACACCATATATTTT. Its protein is CASSSSSGNTIYF. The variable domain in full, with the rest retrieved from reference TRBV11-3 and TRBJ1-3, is EAGVVQSPRYKIIEKKQPVAFWCNPISGHNTLYWYLQNLGQGPELLIRYENEEAVDDSQLPKDRFSAERLKGVDSTLKIQPAELGDSAVYLCASSSSSGNTIYFGEGSWLTVV.

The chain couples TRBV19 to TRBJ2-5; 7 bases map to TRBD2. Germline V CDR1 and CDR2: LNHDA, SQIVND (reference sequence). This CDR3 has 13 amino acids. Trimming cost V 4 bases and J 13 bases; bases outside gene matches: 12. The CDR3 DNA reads TGTGCCAGTAGTAGTCGACTAGCAAATACGGGGTACTTC. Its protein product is CASSSRLANTGYF.